The 25 T cell receptor beta chains below come from one sample, sequenced in a study of cytomegalovirus exposure and HLA in healthy donors. Amplification used 60 Vbeta primers and 13 Jbeta primers. Method: immunoSEQ multiplex PCR; TCRdb's copy keeps in-frame clones and lacks some. The sample records 140,000 to 150,000 clones, 80% being singletons. The sample comprised PBMCs. Every receptor here comes from a man between 35 and 55 years old in good health and CMV-seronegative.

The chain carries TRBV5-1 and TRBJ1-1; D gene unclear. This CDR3 contains 15 residues. V dropped 0 bases and J dropped 1 base, with 10 bases sitting between them. The germline V gene encodes CDR1 SGHRS and CDR2 YFSETQ. CDR3: CASSLDQAKNTEAFF. CDR3 bases: TGCGCCAGCAGCTTGGATCAGGCTAAGAACACTGAAGCTTTCTTT.

The J gene is TRBJ2-7, the V gene TRBV19; 8 bases map to TRBD1. The V segment lost 6 bases and the J segment 0 bases; nucleotides outside the gene matches: 4. In germline, CDR1 is LNHDA, CDR2 SQIVND (reference sequence). CDR3 length equals 14 residues. The chain's CDR3 is CASRGTGNSYEQYF. The CDR3 region has the DNA TGTGCCAGTAGGGGGACAGGAAACTCCTACGAGCAGTACTTC.

This clone was found once. V is TRBV6-6 and J is TRBJ1-3; D possibly corresponds to TRBD1 (5 bases). The CDR3 is made up of 14 amino acids. Trimming took off 5 bases at V and 0 bases at J, with 8 bases between the two ends. The germline CDR1 and CDR2 sequences are MNHNY and SVGAGI (reference sequence). The CDR3 bases are TGTGCCAGCAGTGGGGGGAGCTCTGGAAACACCATATATTTT. It translates to CASSGGSSGNTIYF.

The rearrangement joins TRBV29-1 to TRBJ2-5; TRBD1 might be the D (6 bases). Germline CDR1 reads SQVTM; CDR2 reads ANQGSEA. Trimming took 4 bases from V and 1 from J, leaving 13 bases between them. The CDR3 is made up of 14 amino acids. The CDR3 DNA reads TGCAGCGTTGTTGAACAGGGTCGCCAAGAGACCCAGTACTTC. Translation: CSVVEQGRQETQYF.

This clone was seen a single time. The chain recombines TRBV6-5 with TRBJ2-2, with 15 bases matching TRBD2. The CDR3 covers 15 residues. From germline, CDR1 is MNHEY and CDR2 SVGAGI. J was trimmed by 7 bases and V by 5 bases; bases with no gene match: 2. The CDR3 DNA sequence: TGTGCCAGCAGTCGGACTAGCGGGGGGGTCGGGGAGCTGTTTTTT. It codes for CASSRTSGGVGELFF.

This sequence joins TRBV7-9 and TRBJ1-2, with 7 bases lining up with TRBD1. Germline CDR1 and CDR2: SEHNR and FQNEAQ (reference sequence). The CDR3 runs to 14 residues. J lost 3 bases, V lost 3 bases, and 4 bases had no gene match. The DNA for the CDR3 is TGTGCCAGCAGCTTGGGAACAGGGGACTATGGCTACACCTTC. It codes for CASSLGTGDYGYTF.

In this sample, this clone turned up a few times. This chain connects TRBV5-8 to TRBJ1-1; D is perhaps TRBD1 (6 bases). Per germline, CDR1 SGHTS and CDR2 YDEGEE. The CDR3 runs to 15 residues. Trimming removed 5 bases from V and 1 base from J, with 15 bases in between. CDR3 in amino acids: CASRPVRGANTEAFF. CDR3 DNA sequence: TGTGCCAGCAGGCCCGTGCGGGGGGCGAACACTGAAGCTTTCTTT.

The chain employs TRBV11-2 and TRBJ1-1; TRBD1 matches 7 bases. Germline CDR1 and CDR2: SGHAT and FQNNGV. The J segment lost 4 bases and the V segment lost 6 bases, leaving 8 bases of the junction unmatched. The CDR3 is 14 residues long. The CDR3, as DNA: TGTGCCAGCAGTTTCACGAGGGGGCCCACTGAAGCTTTCTTT. Amino acids: CASSFTRGPTEAFF.

This chain joins TRBV5-1 and TRBJ1-5, with a possible D match to TRBD1 (6 bases). The CDR3 runs to 15 residues. Trimming removed 3 bases from V and 3 bases from J, with 13 bases in between. Germline V gives CDR1 SGHRS, CDR2 YFSETQ. CDR3 in amino acids: CASSSSGQTNQPQHF. DNA for the CDR3: TGCGCCAGCAGCTCCTCCGGACAGACCAATCAGCCCCAGCATTTT. Full variable domain (rest looked up from reference TRBV5-1 and TRBJ1-5): KAGVTQTPRYLIKTRGQQVTLSCSPISGHRSVSWYQQTPGQGLQFLFEYFSETQRNKGNFPGRFSGRQFSNSRSEMNVSTLELGDSALYLCASSSSGQTNQPQHFGDGTRLSIL.

V gene TRBV6-1 combines with J gene TRBJ1-3; no clear D gene. Germline loops: CDR1 MNHNS, CDR2 SASEGT. Trimming left V 4 bases short and J 0 bases short, with 7 bases between. The CDR3 has 14 residues. Here the CDR3 DNA reads TGTGCCAGCAGTGCCCTGAGCTCTGGAAACACCATATATTTT. Its translation is CASSALSSGNTIYF.

This clone appeared once. This chain links TRBV10-3 with TRBJ2-2; TRBD1 aligns across 11 bases. Germline CDR1 is ENHRY and CDR2 is SYGVKD. The CDR3 runs 16 residues. Losses at the gene ends were 4 bases for V and 2 bases for J; bases not matched to a gene: 3. In DNA, the CDR3 is TGTGCCATCAGTGTGGGGACAGGGGGAAACACCGGGGAGCTGTTTTTT. Its protein product is CAISVGTGGNTGELFF.

This sequence joins TRBV2 and TRBJ2-3; D unclear. This CDR3 is built from 12 residues. The germline V gene has CDR1 SNHLY and CDR2 FYNNEI. Trimming took 7 bases from V and 7 from J, leaving 12 bases between them. CDR3 loop: CASTPTRYTQYF. DNA of the CDR3: TGTGCCAGCACCCCGACTCGCTATACGCAGTATTTT.

As concerns this clone: The sample contains more than one DNA sequence encoding this CDR3. The chain combines TRBV2 with TRBJ1-5, with 11 nucleotides matching TRBD1. The germline V gene encodes CDR1 SNHLY and CDR2 FYNNEI. This CDR3 is 14 amino acids long. The V segment lost 8 bases and the J segment 4 bases; nucleotides outside the gene matches: 4. In DNA form, the CDR3 reads TGTGCCAGCCGCCGGGACAGGGGGAATCAGCCCCAGCATTTT. Protein: CASRRDRGNQPQHF.

V usage is TRBV5-4 and J usage is TRBJ2-7; 10 bases line up with TRBD2. V was clipped by 1 base and J by 0 bases; unmatched bases: 4. This CDR3 is 16 amino acids long. The germline V gene encodes CDR1 SGHNT and CDR2 YYREEE (reference sequence). The CDR3: CASSLFSGGSSYEQYF. The CDR3 region has the DNA TGTGCCAGCAGCTTGTTTAGCGGGGGGTCCTCCTACGAGCAGTACTTC.

The V gene is TRBV19, the J gene TRBJ2-7; TRBD1 matches 10 bases. CDR3 length equals 12 residues. The J segment lost 5 bases and the V segment lost 10 bases, leaving 5 bases of the junction unmatched. Germline CDR1 reads LNHDA; CDR2 reads SQIVND (reference sequence). The CDR3 sequence: CATGTGVHEQYF. The CDR3 DNA reads TGTGCCACCGGGACAGGGGTTCACGAGCAGTACTTC.

This clone has a single count. This chain links TRBV10-2 with TRBJ1-6; no clear D gene. Germline loops: CDR1 WSHSY, CDR2 SAAADI. The CDR3 covers 17 residues. V shed 2 bases and J shed 7 bases, with 18 bases lying between them. CDR3 DNA sequence: TGCGCCAGCAGTGAGGTCGAGCACCCCGCAACCAATTCACCCCTCCACTTT. It specifies CASSEVEHPATNSPLHF.

This clone appeared once. The chain has TRBV19 and TRBJ1-1; 8 nucleotides align to TRBD1. In germline, CDR1 is LNHDA, CDR2 SQIVND (reference sequence). The ends lost 3 bases at V and 5 bases at J; junction bases unmatched: 5. The CDR3 spans 14 residues. The CDR3 DNA reads as TGTGCCAGTAGTATTCAGGGGGCAGGAACTGAAGCTTTCTTT. Protein sequence: CASSIQGAGTEAFF.

V is TRBV10-2 and J is TRBJ2-5; TRBD2 matches 11 bases. V lost 6 bases and J lost 3; bases outside the gene matches: 3. Per the germline V gene, CDR1 is WSHSY and CDR2 is SAAADI. This CDR3 has 14 amino acids. The CDR3 here is CASRPLAGEETQYF. The CDR3 DNA reads TGCGCCAGCAGGCCACTAGCGGGGGAAGAGACCCAGTACTTC.

The CDR3 sequence is CASSLRTGGTDTQYF. The CDR3 DNA reads as TGCGCCAGCAGCTTGAGGACAGGCGGCACAGATACGCAGTATTTT. This rearrangement joins TRBV5-1 to TRBJ2-3; TRBD1 matches 7 bases. CDR1 is SGHRS and CDR2 is YFSETQ in the germline V gene. J lost 1 base, V lost 1 base, and 3 bases had no gene match. This CDR3 spans 15 amino acids.

The V call is TRBV12-5, the J call TRBJ2-3; maybe TRBD1 (6 bases). The CDR3 sequence is 15 residues long. V lost 1 base and J lost 2, with 10 bases in between. CDR1 LGHNT and CDR2 FRNRAP come from the germline V gene. CDR3 in amino acids: CASGLAPGATDTQYF. The CDR3 DNA is TGTGCTAGTGGTTTGGCCCCAGGGGCCACAGATACGCAGTATTTT.

The V gene is TRBV15, the J gene TRBJ1-6; unclear D gene. The V gene lost 5 bases and the J gene lost 2 bases, with 7 bases spanning the gap. This CDR3 spans 14 amino acids. CDR1 and CDR2 (germline): LNHNV, YYDKDF (reference sequence). CDR3 DNA sequence: TGTGCCACCAGCTCCGCGCCCTATAATTCACCCCTCCACTTT. It translates to CATSSAPYNSPLHF.

The V and J genes are TRBV5-1 and TRBJ2-5; TRBD2 matches 8 bases. The CDR3 loop spans 15 amino acids. The junction had 8 bases not matched to a gene; V was cut back by 3 bases and J by 4 bases. CDR1 is SGHRS and CDR2 is YFSETQ in the germline V gene. CDR3 region: CASSSGRGGGETQYF. The DNA of the CDR3 is TGCGCCAGCAGCTCCGGCCGGGGGGGAGGAGAGACCCAGTACTTC.

CDR3 sequence reads: CASSPGTGAGQPQHF. The DNA for the CDR3 is TGTGCCAGCAGCCCGGGGACAGGGGCGGGTCAGCCCCAGCATTTT. The rearrangement uses TRBV5-4 and TRBJ1-5, with 10 nucleotides matching TRBD1. CDR3 length: 15 amino acids. Germline V CDR1 and CDR2: SGHNT, YYREEE (reference sequence). The V segment lost 4 bases and the J segment 6 bases; nucleotides outside the gene matches: 7.

The J gene is TRBJ1-1, the V gene TRBV2, with 7 nucleotides matching TRBD1. The V gene end was trimmed by 7 bases and the J gene end by 6 bases; junction bases not matched to a gene: 11. The CDR3 has 14 amino acids. Germline CDR1 SNHLY, CDR2 FYNNEI. The CDR3 DNA follows: TGTGCCAGCACGTTAGGAAGGGGGCAGCCTGAAGCTTTCTTT. It codes for CASTLGRGQPEAFF.

The chain couples TRBV5-1 to TRBJ2-2; TRBD1 is a possible D gene (6 bases). With 0 bases removed from V and 4 bases from J, the gap between germline ends came to 10 bases. Germline CDR1 is SGHRS and CDR2 is YFSETQ. CDR3 length: 15 amino acids. CDR3 residues: CASSLEGRGTGELFF. The CDR3 DNA sequence: TGCGCCAGCAGCTTGGAGGGCAGGGGCACCGGGGAGCTGTTTTTT. The whole variable domain, remainder taken from reference TRBV5-1 and TRBJ2-2, is KAGVTQTPRYLIKTRGQQVTLSCSPISGHRSVSWYQQTPGQGLQFLFEYFSETQRNKGNFPGRFSGRQFSNSRSEMNVSTLELGDSALYLCASSLEGRGTGELFFGEGSRLTVL.